These 14 T cell receptor beta chains were all obtained from the same sample, sequenced in a study of shared clonotypes between healthy human individuals. Naive CD8 cells lacked CD45RO, underwent positive selection for CCR7 and left out terminally differentiated effector memory CD45RA+ cells. Using immunoSEQ multiplex PCR, the repertoire was profiled, and TCRdb retains in-frame clones only, with some absent. The profile shows a few million clones, around 93% of them singletons. The specimen sequenced was naive CD8+ T cells from PBMCs. The receptors shown here come from a man between 18 and 29 years old in good health. Some clones in this sample may be carry-over from other donors' samples.

On this clone itself: Within the sample, other DNA sequences also encode this same CDR3. The chain has TRBV9 and TRBJ1-1; D is undetermined. Trimming pared 1 base from V and 8 bases from J, leaving 9 bases between. Germline V gene lookup returns CDR1 SGDLS and CDR2 YYNGEE. The CDR3 length is 12 residues. DNA of the CDR3: TGTGCCAGCAGCGTAACTGGAGGGGAAGCTTTCTTT. Amino acid sequence: CASSVTGGEAFF.

The gene calls are TRBV5-1 and TRBJ1-2; 7 positions agree with TRBD1. The J segment lost 6 bases and the V segment lost 2 bases, leaving 10 bases of the junction unmatched. This CDR3 contains 15 residues. The V gene's germline CDR1 is SGHRS and CDR2 YFSETQ. CDR3 protein: CASSFGAKDRDGYTF. CDR3 coding DNA: TGCGCCAGCAGCTTTGGGGCGAAAGACAGGGATGGCTACACCTTC.

On this clone: Other nucleotide sequences in the sample specify the same CDR3. This chain uses TRBV7-9 with TRBJ2-5; the match to TRBD2 covers 12 bases. The ends lost 4 bases at V and 4 bases at J; junction bases unmatched: 4. Germline CDR1 and CDR2: SEHNR and FQNEAQ (reference sequence). The CDR3 has 15 residues. The DNA of the CDR3 is TGTGCCAGCAGCTCCCTAGCGGGAGGGCGAGAGACCCAGTACTTC. Protein sequence: CASSSLAGGRETQYF. The whole variable domain, remainder taken from reference TRBV7-9 and TRBJ2-5, is DTGVSQNPRHKITKRGQNVTFRCDPISEHNRLYWYRQTLGQGPEFLTYFQNEAQLEKSRLLSDRFSAERPKGSFSTLEIQRTEQGDSAMYLCASSSLAGGRETQYFGPGTRLLVL.

This clone was picked up one time. V and J are TRBV5-1 and TRBJ2-7; TRBD1 might be the D (7 bases). The CDR3 length is 15 residues. Germline V gene lookup returns CDR1 SGHRS and CDR2 YFSETQ. The germline V and J ends were trimmed by 4 bases and 0 bases, with 14 bases remaining between them. The CDR3 loop is CASSPQGGTSYEQYF. CDR3 in DNA: TGCGCCAGCAGCCCTCAGGGGGGTACCTCCTACGAGCAGTACTTC.

This clone was counted between two and nine times. The chain employs TRBV2 and TRBJ2-2, with TRBD1 matching 10 bases. CDR3 size: 13 residues. The ends lost 4 bases at V and 10 bases at J; junction bases unmatched: 3. Germline CDR1 reads SNHLY; CDR2 reads FYNNEI. Here the CDR3 DNA reads TGTGCCAGCAGTGCGGGACAGGGGAAGGAGCTGTTTTTT. This codes for CASSAGQGKELFF. Combining the CDR3 with reference TRBV2 and TRBJ2-2 gives the whole variable domain EPEVTQTPSHQVTQMGQEVILRCVPISNHLYFYWYRQILGQKVEFLVSFYNNEISEKSEIFDDQFSVERPDGSNFTLKIRSTKLEDSAMYFCASSAGQGKELFFGEGSRLTVL.

The gene calls are TRBV5-1 and TRBJ2-5, with 7 bases lining up with TRBD2. The J call is doubtful: the DNA matches TRBJ2-7 better. Germline CDR1 SGHRS, CDR2 YFSETQ. The CDR3 has 17 residues. CDR3: CASSLEPQSGIAYEQYF. CDR3 nucleotide sequence: TGCGCCAGCAGCTTGGAGCCTCAGAGCGGGATTGCCTACGAGCAGTACTTC.

A few counts support this clone. The chain has TRBV28 and TRBJ1-1; D ambiguous. With 3 bases removed from V and 7 bases from J, the gap between germline ends came to 12 bases. The CDR3 covers 13 residues. Germline-derived CDR1 and CDR2 are MDHEN and SYDVKM. The CDR3 region has the DNA TGTGCCAGCAGTTTTTTGAAGGGTAGTGAAGCTTTCTTT. It is translated as CASSFLKGSEAFF.

The J gene is TRBJ1-5, the V gene TRBV28; the D gene is possibly TRBD1 (6 bases). CDR3 length equals 15 residues. Germline-derived CDR1 and CDR2 are MDHEN and SYDVKM. V was shortened by 7 bases and J by 2 bases, with 15 bases between the two germline ends. The CDR3 sequence is CASTFGQWGNQPQHF. In DNA form, the CDR3 reads TGTGCCAGCACCTTTGGACAGTGGGGCAATCAGCCCCAGCATTTT. The full variable domain, with the rest looked up from reference TRBV28 and TRBJ1-5, is DVKVTQSSRYLVKRTGEKVFLECVQDMDHENMFWYRQDPGLGLRLIYFSYDVKMKEKGDIPEGYSVSREKKERFSLILESASTNQTSMYLCASTFGQWGNQPQHFGDGTRLSIL.

The genes are TRBV5-8 and TRBJ2-3, with D possibly being TRBD1 or TRBD2 (5 bases each). V lost 1 base and J 2 bases, leaving 11 bases between the germline ends. The CDR3 spans 15 residues. Germline assignment: CDR1 SGHTS and CDR2 YDEGEE. CDR3 protein: CASSLLGTDTDTQYF. CDR3 in DNA: TGTGCCAGCAGCTTGTTAGGGACGGACACAGATACGCAGTATTTT.

The chain is built from TRBV28 and TRBJ2-5; D uncertain. Trimming left V 5 bases short and J 2 bases short, with 24 bases between. CDR1 is MDHEN, CDR2 SYDVKM, per germline. The CDR3 runs 18 residues. The CDR3 here is CASSLGSATWKGQETQYF. The CDR3 coding sequence is TGTGCCAGCAGTCTGGGGTCCGCCACTTGGAAGGGACAAGAGACCCAGTACTTC. The complete variable domain, with remaining parts taken from reference TRBV28 and TRBJ2-5, reads DVKVTQSSRYLVKRTGEKVFLECVQDMDHENMFWYRQDPGLGLRLIYFSYDVKMKEKGDIPEGYSVSREKKERFSLILESASTNQTSMYLCASSLGSATWKGQETQYFGPGTRLLVL.

This clone was seen a single time. The chain joins TRBV29-1 to TRBJ1-2; D ambiguous. The CDR3 has 13 residues. Trimming stripped 4 bases from V and 5 bases from J, with 14 bases between. Germline V gene lookup returns CDR1 SQVTM and CDR2 ANQGSEA. The CDR3: CSVGSGPAYGYTF. CDR3 nucleotides: TGCAGCGTTGGGAGCGGCCCTGCTTATGGCTACACCTTC.

The V and J genes are TRBV7-9 and TRBJ2-6; D is unresolved. CDR1 SEHNR and CDR2 FQNEAQ come from the germline V gene (reference sequence). V was clipped by 8 bases and J by 1 base, with 9 bases between them. The CDR3 covers 14 residues. For the CDR3, the DNA is TGTGCCAGCCACACAGAATCTGGGGCCAACGTCCTGACTTTC. Its protein product is CASHTESGANVLTF.

The rearrangement uses TRBV6-5 and TRBJ2-5; D is uncertain. The end of the DNA is better explained by TRBJ2-7, so the J call may be wrong. Germline CDR1 is MNHEY and CDR2 is SVGAGI. The CDR3 covers 13 residues. The CDR3: CASSYLNTGEQYF. CDR3 coding DNA: TGTGCCAGCAGTTACTTGAACACGGGCGAGCAGTACTTC.

The chain combines TRBV30 with TRBJ2-2; D not certain. The CDR3 totals 15 residues. Per germline, CDR1 GTSNPN and CDR2 SVGIG (reference sequence). Trimming pared 5 bases from V and 6 bases from J, leaving 19 bases between. CDR3 in DNA: TGTGCCTGGCTACGGGCCCCCTCGGTGGCCGGGGAGCTGTTTTTT. Its protein product is CAWLRAPSVAGELFF. The whole variable domain, filled in from reference TRBV30 and TRBJ2-2, reads SQTIHQWPATLVQPVGSPLSLECTVEGTSNPNLYWYRQAAGRGLQLLFYSVGIGQISSEVPQNLSASRPQDRQFILSSKKLLLSDSGFYLCAWLRAPSVAGELFFGEGSRLTVL.